The T cell receptor beta chain described here comes from a study of T-cell memory formation after mild COVID-19 (dated by TCRdb to 2020 to 2023). For the wider study: TCR sequence clusters from the two donors were found to be largely donor specific. In two donors, T-cell clones that expanded and contracted after mild COVID-19 were tracked by sequencing TCRalpha and TCRbeta repertoires over time. The cohort comprised two young, previously healthy adult volunteers, one female and one male. Study-wide findings and limitations: SARS-CoV-2 specificity of the second-wave clones peaking on day 37 was not confirmed. Some responding clones were found in pre-infection memory, which suggests that pre-existing cross-reactive memory T cells took part in the SARS-CoV-2 response. Contracting CD4+ clones were located mainly in the CM and EM memory subsets, whereas CD8+ clones were found to be enriched in EMRA. Only a couple of mild cases were covered in the study, and larger cohorts including severe cases with pre-infection samples were considered necessary. Clones contracting from day 15 to 85 had balanced CD4/CD8 phenotypes, while a second wave expanding from day 15 to 37 was biased towards CD4+.

Including the terminal cysteine and phenylalanine, the CDR3 comprises 12 residues. Solely the CDR3 DNA is kept, with 36 bases framed from the first base. The junction shows trimming of 5 bases on V and 10 bases on J, plus 14 bases between the germline ends. As to this clonotype: Its antigen is not yet known. No clone much larger than this one lies a single base away; base qualities are absent.

Ficoll-Paque density gradient centrifugation was the method used to isolate PBMCs. The data were produced on an Illumina NovaSeq 6000. Using 5'RACE with constant-segment primers, TCRalpha and TCRbeta cDNA libraries were constructed, with sample barcodes and unique molecular identifiers added in the process. Trizol reagent was used to extract RNA from every sample. The libraries were amplified in two PCR steps, and the second step added a second sample barcode and Illumina TruSeq adapters. Sequencing of libraries was performed on an Illumina NovaSeq with 2 x 150 bp paired-end reads. In the original analysis: With migec v1.2.7, reads were demultiplexed and then collapsed into UMI-guided consensus sequences. With mixcr v2.1.11, UMI consensuses were aligned to TRA and TRB V and J templates and assembled into clonotypes. A clonotype was counted as expanded or contracted only if both edgeR and NoisET called the change significant, with noise models trained on biological replicates. For edgeR calls, the thresholds were a false discovery rate-adjusted p below 0.01 and a log2 fold-change of 1. As an exploratory analysis of dynamics, max-normalized trajectories of the 1000 most abundant clonotypes were examined with PCA combined with hierarchical clustering. The CD4 or CD8 phenotype of responding clones was assigned using the separately sequenced CD4+ and CD8+ repertoires. Clones were called with MiXCR by TCRdb after fastp trimmed the public reads at Q25, and only in-frame beta chains were retained. Rows merge per CDR3 protein into single entries with the most common DNA and genes. TCRdb, rather than the study authors, made the V and J calls. A total of about 560,000 distinct CDR3 sequences appear in this sample, more than 15% of them only once. The ten largest make up about 12% of the sample.

Material: PBMCs or a T cell subset sorted from them (not recorded which). This sequence originates from an adult woman who had mild COVID-19 (a few samples of this study predate the infection). The sample titles of this study are shuffled in the database, so cell type and time point are left out; the donor was told from shared clones. The chain uses TRBV12-3 or TRBV12-4 and TRBJ1-2; the D gene cannot be resolved reliably. The nucleotide sequence reads TGTGCCAGCAGTCCGCCGGGTCTTGACTACACCTTC. Its coded protein is CASSPPGLDYTF.